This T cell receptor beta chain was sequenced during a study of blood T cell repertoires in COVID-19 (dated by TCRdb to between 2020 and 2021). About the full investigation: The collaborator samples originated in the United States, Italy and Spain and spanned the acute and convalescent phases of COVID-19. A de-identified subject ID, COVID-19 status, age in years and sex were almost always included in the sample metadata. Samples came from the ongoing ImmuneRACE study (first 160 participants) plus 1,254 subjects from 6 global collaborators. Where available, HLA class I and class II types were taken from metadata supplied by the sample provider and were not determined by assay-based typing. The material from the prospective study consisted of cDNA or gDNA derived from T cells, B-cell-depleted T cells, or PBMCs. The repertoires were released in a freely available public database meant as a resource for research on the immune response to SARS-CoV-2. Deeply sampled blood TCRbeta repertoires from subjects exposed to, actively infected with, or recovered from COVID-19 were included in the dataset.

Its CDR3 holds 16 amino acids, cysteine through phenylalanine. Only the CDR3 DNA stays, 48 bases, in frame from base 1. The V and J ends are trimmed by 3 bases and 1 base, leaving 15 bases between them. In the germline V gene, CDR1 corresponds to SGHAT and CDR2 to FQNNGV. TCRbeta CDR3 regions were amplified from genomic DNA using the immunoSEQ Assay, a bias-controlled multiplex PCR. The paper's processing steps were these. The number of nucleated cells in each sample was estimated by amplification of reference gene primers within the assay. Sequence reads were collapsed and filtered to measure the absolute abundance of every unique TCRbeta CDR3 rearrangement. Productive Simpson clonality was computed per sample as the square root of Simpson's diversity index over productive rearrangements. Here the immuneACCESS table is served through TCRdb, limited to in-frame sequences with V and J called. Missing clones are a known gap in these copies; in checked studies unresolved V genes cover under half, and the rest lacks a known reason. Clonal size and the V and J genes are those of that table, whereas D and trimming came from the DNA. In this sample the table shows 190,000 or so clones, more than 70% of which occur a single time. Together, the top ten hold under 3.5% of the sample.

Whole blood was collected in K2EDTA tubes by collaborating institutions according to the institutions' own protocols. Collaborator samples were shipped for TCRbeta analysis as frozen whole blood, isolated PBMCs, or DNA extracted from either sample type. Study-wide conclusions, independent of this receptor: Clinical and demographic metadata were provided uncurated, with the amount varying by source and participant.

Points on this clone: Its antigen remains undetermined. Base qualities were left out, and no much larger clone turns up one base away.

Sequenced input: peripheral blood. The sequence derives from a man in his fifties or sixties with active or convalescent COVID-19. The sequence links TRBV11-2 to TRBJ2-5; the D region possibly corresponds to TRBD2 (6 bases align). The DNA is TGTGCCAGCAGCTTTAGTTCGGGAGCTGTCCAAGAGACCCAGTACTTC. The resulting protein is CASSFSSGAVQETQYF.